The 18 T cell receptor beta chains listed next were all sequenced from one sample in a study of technical replicates of blood from a few donors. TCRdb keeps only in-frame clones here, not all; method: immunoSEQ multiplex PCR. The table lists 55,000 to 65,000 clones, approximately 86% of them singletons, with 5.1% in the top ten. The sequenced sample was PBMCs. Source of these receptors: a human donor in good health. Some clones in this sample may be carry-over from other donors' samples.

The rearrangement joins TRBV7-8 to TRBJ2-7; unclear D gene. This CDR3 is 16 amino acids long. Germline CDR1 and CDR2: SGHVS and FQNEAQ. The ends were cut back, 2 bases at V and 1 base at J, with 15 bases in the middle. The CDR3 coding sequence is TGTGCCAGCAGCTTATTGCCTTACACGCAATCCTACGAGCAGTACTTC. Translated: CASSLLPYTQSYEQYF.

This chain links TRBV10-3 with TRBJ2-1, with 9 bases aligning to TRBD2. From germline, CDR1 is ENHRY and CDR2 SYGVKD. V was pared by 6 bases and J by 6 bases, with 9 bases of the junction left unmatched. This CDR3 region has 15 residues. The CDR3 loop reads CAISSGLAGTNEQFF. The CDR3 DNA sequence: TGTGCCATCAGCAGTGGGCTAGCGGGGACCAATGAGCAGTTCTTC.

The CDR3 DNA reads TGTGCCAGCAGTCTCGGTCCTTTGGCTGAAGCTTTCTTT. Its translation is CASSLGPLAEAFF. This sequence joins TRBV6-1 and TRBJ1-1; D remains unclear. Trimming took 5 bases from V and 6 from J, leaving 13 bases between them. Germline assignment: CDR1 MNHNS and CDR2 SASEGT. The CDR3 sequence is 13 residues long.

As DNA, the CDR3 is TGTGCCAGTAGGACTAGCGGGCAGTCCTACGAGCAGTACTTC. Protein: CASRTSGQSYEQYF. V is TRBV19 and J is TRBJ2-7; 10 positions agree with TRBD2. V trimming: 6 bases; J trimming: 1 base; junction bases outside the gene matches: 3. CDR1 is LNHDA and CDR2 is SQIVND in the germline V gene (reference sequence). This CDR3 comprises 14 residues.

This clone was picked up one time. DNA of the CDR3: TGTGCCAGCAGCGTAAGGGAGGGCCGATGGGAGACCCAGTACTTC. Translating gives CASSVREGRWETQYF. The chain uses TRBV9 and TRBJ2-5, with 7 bases identical to TRBD2. The V gene end was trimmed by 1 base and the J gene end by 5 bases; junction bases not matched to a gene: 8. CDR1 and CDR2 (germline): SGDLS, YYNGEE. There are 15 residues in the CDR3. Full variable domain (rest looked up from reference TRBV9 and TRBJ2-5): DSGVTQTPKHLITATGQRVTLRCSPRSGDLSVYWYQQSLDQGLQFLIQYYNGEERAKGNILERFSAQQFPDLHSELNLSSLELGDSALYFCASSVREGRWETQYFGPGTRLLVL.

This clone was seen only a few times. J is TRBJ2-7 and V is TRBV6-1; weak D call: TRBD1 (6 bases). Trimming took off 6 bases at V and 3 bases at J, with 6 bases between the two ends. This CDR3 has 11 amino acids. Germline CDR1 MNHNS, CDR2 SASEGT. CDR3 DNA: TGTGCCAGCAGGGACAGCTACGAGCAGTACTTC. Protein product: CASRDSYEQYF.

This chain uses TRBV12-5 with TRBJ1-5; a weak D match, TRBD1 (6 bases). V shed 6 bases and J shed 7 bases, with 13 bases lying between them. Germline assignment: CDR1 LGHNT and CDR2 FRNRAP. The CDR3 is made up of 13 amino acids. The CDR3 reads CASGPTGPQPQHF. The CDR3, as DNA: TGTGCTAGTGGCCCCACAGGGCCCCAGCCCCAGCATTTT. Together with reference TRBV12-5 and TRBJ1-5, the CDR3 gives the full variable domain: DARVTQTPRHKVTEMGQEVTMRCQPILGHNTVFWYRQTMMQGLELLAYFRNRAPLDDSGMPKDRFSAEMPDATLATLKIQPSEPRDSAVYFCASGPTGPQPQHFGDGTRLSIL.

The V call is TRBV6-4, the J call TRBJ2-1; no clear D gene. CDR1 is MRHNA, CDR2 SNTAGT, per germline. V lost 6 bases and J lost 9, with 21 bases in between. The CDR3 sequence is 15 residues long. This chain's CDR3 is CASRIEIGWAIEQFF. CDR3 in DNA: TGTGCCAGCAGGATCGAAATCGGCTGGGCGATTGAGCAGTTCTTC.

V is TRBV7-8 and J is TRBJ2-4; 8 bases fit TRBD2. Per germline, CDR1 SGHVS and CDR2 FQNEAQ. J was trimmed by 0 bases and V by 5 bases; bases with no gene match: 6. CDR3 length: 16 amino acids. The CDR3 is CASSPRGGLAKNIQYF. CDR3 DNA: TGTGCCAGCAGCCCCCGGGGGGGGCTAGCCAAAAACATTCAGTACTTC.

The genes are TRBV6-5 and TRBJ2-1; 16 bases line up with TRBD2. Germline CDR1 reads MNHEY; CDR2 reads SVGAGI. V lost 6 bases and J lost 7; bases outside the gene matches: 6. The CDR3 covers 16 residues. The CDR3 is CASRYTGLAGGNEQFF. CDR3 nucleotide sequence: TGTGCCAGCAGGTACACGGGACTAGCGGGAGGGAATGAGCAGTTCTTC.

V is TRBV11-2 and J is TRBJ2-1, with 10 positions matching TRBD2. Germline V gene sequence: CDR1 SGHAT, CDR2 FQNNGV. The CDR3 loop spans 15 amino acids. V lost 3 bases, J lost 2 bases, and 1 base stayed unmatched. The CDR3 DNA follows: TGTGCCAGCAGCTTCACTAGCGGGGCCTACAATGAGCAGTTCTTC. Encoded protein: CASSFTSGAYNEQFF.

V is TRBV29-1 and J is TRBJ2-7, with a possible D match to TRBD2 (6 bases). The length of the CDR3 is 15 residues. Germline V lookup: CDR1 SQVTM, CDR2 ANQGSEA. V was cut by 4 bases and J by 4 bases, with 20 bases left in between. CDR3 DNA sequence: TGCAGCGTTGCCGGGAGACAAGGGGCGGAATACGAGCAGTACTTC. This translates into CSVAGRQGAEYEQYF.

This chain links TRBV7-3 with TRBJ1-2; D may be TRBD1 (5 bases). Germline assignment: CDR1 SGHTA and CDR2 FQGTGA. The CDR3 covers 13 residues. Trimming took off 5 bases at V and 8 bases at J, with 15 bases between the two ends. The CDR3 region has the DNA TGTGCCAGCAGCCCACCGGGGGGGAACGGCTACACCTTC. Amino acid sequence: CASSPPGGNGYTF. Full variable domain (missing parts from reference TRBV7-3 and TRBJ1-2): GAGVSQTPSNKVTEKGKYVELRCDPISGHTALYWYRQSLGQGPEFLIYFQGTGAADDSGLPNDRFFAVRPEGSVSTLKIQRTERGDSAVYLCASSPPGGNGYTFGSGTRLTVV.

The CDR3 DNA follows: TGTGCCAGCAGCTTCCGTGGACAGGGGACGGCTTACGAGCAGTACTTC. This encodes CASSFRGQGTAYEQYF. V usage is TRBV7-8 and J usage is TRBJ2-7, with 9 nucleotides matching TRBD1. CDR3 length equals 16 residues. Looked up from germline, CDR1 is SGHVS and CDR2 is FQNEAQ. V was pared by 3 bases and J by 4 bases, with 10 bases of the junction left unmatched.

The rearrangement links TRBV7-2 to TRBJ2-3; 7 nucleotides match TRBD1. The CDR3 runs 13 residues. Unmatched junction bases numbered 3, after V lost 5 bases and J lost 4 bases. Germline loops: CDR1 SGHTA, CDR2 FQGNSA. CDR3 region: CASSPQGSDTQYF. For the CDR3, the DNA is TGTGCCAGCAGCCCACAGGGGTCAGATACGCAGTATTTT.

The CDR3 spells CATSRVVQETQYF. The CDR3 bases are TGTGCCACCAGCAGAGTAGTCCAAGAGACCCAGTACTTC. This chain links TRBV15 with TRBJ2-5; D ambiguous. In germline, CDR1 is LNHNV, CDR2 YYDKDF (reference sequence). Trimming removed 1 base at V and 1 base at J, with 4 bases between. This CDR3 contains 13 residues.

V is TRBV23-1 and J is TRBJ2-7; the match to TRBD1 covers 8 bases. TRBV23-1 is filed as an ORF, its function uncertain. This CDR3 is built from 14 residues. The V segment lost 4 bases and the J segment 0 bases; nucleotides outside the gene matches: 2. The chain's CDR3 is CASSPDRGSYEQYF. CDR3 DNA sequence: TGCGCCAGCAGTCCCGACAGGGGCTCCTACGAGCAGTACTTC.

V and J are TRBV7-9 and TRBJ1-1; 7 bases align to TRBD1. This CDR3 spans 19 amino acids. V shed 0 bases, J shed 0 bases, and the junction held 13 bases outside the gene matches. Germline values: CDR1 SEHNR, CDR2 FQNEAQ (reference sequence). CDR3 in amino acids: CASSLARQGWDEVNTEAFF. As DNA, the CDR3 is TGTGCCAGCAGCTTAGCTAGACAGGGATGGGACGAGGTGAACACTGAAGCTTTCTTT.